The next 9 T cell receptor beta chains were all read from a single sample in a study of blood T cell repertoires in COVID-19. This table comes from immunoSEQ multiplex PCR, and its TCRdb copy is limited to in-frame clones, with some not included. The table lists 200,000 to 250,000 clones, just over 90% of them singletons, with 1.5% to 2% in the top ten. The sequenced material came from PBMCs or T cells enriched from blood (not recorded which). All receptors come from a young woman who had recovered from COVID-19.

The chain recombines TRBV5-5 with TRBJ1-2; D gene uncertain. The CDR3 has 15 residues. The V gene lost 2 bases and the J gene lost 4 bases, with 15 bases spanning the gap. Germline assignment: CDR1 SGHKS and CDR2 YYEKEE (reference sequence). The CDR3 reads CASSFEARLFYGYTF. The CDR3 DNA follows: TGTGCCAGCAGCTTTGAGGCCCGACTATTCTATGGCTACACCTTC.

The rearrangement joins TRBV29-1 to TRBJ2-3; 7 nucleotides line up with TRBD1. Germline V gene sequence: CDR1 SQVTM, CDR2 ANQGSEA. This CDR3 comprises 13 residues. V lost 6 bases and J lost 3; bases outside the gene matches: 6. The DNA for the CDR3 is TGCAGCGTAATGACAGGGCGGACAGATACGCAGTATTTT. Translated: CSVMTGRTDTQYF.

The V call is TRBV11-1, the J call TRBJ2-7; D possibly corresponds to TRBD2 (5 bases). This CDR3 has 12 amino acids. V was pared by 4 bases and J by 6 bases, with 10 bases between. CDR1 is SGHAT, CDR2 FQDESV, per germline (reference sequence). The CDR3 sequence: CASSSGVLEQYF. The CDR3 DNA sequence: TGTGCCAGCAGCTCCGGGGTCCTCGAGCAGTACTTC.

This clone was seen only a few times. The chain uses TRBV19 and TRBJ1-1; 7 bases align to TRBD1. J was trimmed by 2 bases and V by 10 bases; bases with no gene match: 7. The germline V gene has CDR1 LNHDA and CDR2 SQIVND (reference sequence). The CDR3 runs 13 residues. The CDR3 DNA sequence: TGTGCCACCTCGGGACAGCTAAACACTGAAGCTTTCTTT. Translation gives CATSGQLNTEAFF.

This sequence joins TRBV10-3 and TRBJ2-7; 8 positions match TRBD2. Trimming at V came to 1 base and at J to 9 bases, leaving 5 bases not matched to a gene. This CDR3 comprises 13 residues. Germline V gives CDR1 ENHRY, CDR2 SYGVKD. The CDR3 coding sequence is TGTGCCATCAGTGAGTGGCGGGAGGAGGTGCAGTACTTC. This sequence encodes CAISEWREEVQYF.

V gene TRBV7-6 combines with J gene TRBJ2-7; 7 bases fit TRBD1. V lost 5 bases to trimming and J lost 1 base; unmatched junction nucleotides: 8. CDR1 SGHVS and CDR2 FNYEAQ come from the germline V gene. CDR3 length equals 15 residues. The DNA for the CDR3 is TGTGCCAGCAGCACCAGGACAGGTGGTTCCTACGAGCAGTACTTC. This encodes CASSTRTGGSYEQYF. The full variable domain, completed using reference TRBV7-6 and TRBJ2-7, is GAGVSQSPRYKVTKRGQDVALRCDPISGHVSLYWYRQALGQGPEFLTYFNYEAQQDKSGLPNDRFSAERPEGSISTLTIQRTEQRDSAMYRCASSTRTGGSYEQYFGPGTRLTVT.

The chain links TRBV10-3 to TRBJ1-1, with 7 bases lining up with TRBD1. Trimming cost V 6 bases and J 4 bases; bases outside gene matches: 8. The CDR3 extends over 14 amino acids. Germline V gene data show CDR1 as ENHRY and CDR2 as SYGVKD. CDR3 sequence (DNA): TGTGCCATCAGCCGCGGGACAGTAAGCACTGAAGCTTTCTTT. Its protein product is CAISRGTVSTEAFF.

CDR3 residues: CASGQGLNTEAFF. In nucleotides, the CDR3 is TGTGCCAGCGGACAGGGACTGAACACTGAAGCTTTCTTT. This chain joins TRBV2 and TRBJ1-1, with 8 bases fitting TRBD1. The CDR3 loop spans 13 amino acids. J gave up 0 bases and V 8 bases, and 2 bases lay outside the gene matches. In germline, CDR1 is SNHLY, CDR2 FYNNEI.

The gene calls are TRBV3-1 (or the pseudogene TRBV3-2) and TRBJ2-2; perhaps TRBD1 as D (6 bases). The length of the CDR3 is 18 residues. Trimming pared 6 bases from V and 0 bases from J, leaving 20 bases between. Germline lookup yields CDR1 LGHDT and CDR2 YNNKEL (reference sequence). The CDR3 nucleotides are TGTGCCAGCAGGCCATCGACAGGTCGGGTCGCGAACACCGGGGAGCTGTTTTTT. This translates into CASRPSTGRVANTGELFF.